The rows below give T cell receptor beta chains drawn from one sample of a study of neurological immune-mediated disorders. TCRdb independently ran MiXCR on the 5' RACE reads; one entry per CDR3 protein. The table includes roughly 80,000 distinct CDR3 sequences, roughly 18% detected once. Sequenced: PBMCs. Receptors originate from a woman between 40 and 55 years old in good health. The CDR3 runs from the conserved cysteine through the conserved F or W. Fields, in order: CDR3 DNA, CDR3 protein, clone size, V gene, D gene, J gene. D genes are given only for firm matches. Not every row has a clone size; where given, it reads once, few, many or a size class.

CDR3 DNA: TGTGCCAGCAGCGTAGGAGATGTACTAGCCACAGATACGCAGTATTTT
CDR3 protein: CASSVGDVLATDTQYF
clone size: many
V gene: TRBV9
D gene: -
J gene: TRBJ2-3

CDR3 DNA: TGTGCCAGCACTTTGGACAGGGTCGGTAGCAATCAGCCCCAGCATTTT
CDR3 protein: CASTLDRVGSNQPQHF
clone size: many
V gene: TRBV6-6
D gene: TRBD1
J gene: TRBJ1-5

CDR3 DNA: TGTGCCAGCAGGCCAAGTGAGGGGGTGAATGAAAAACTGTTTTTT
CDR3 protein: CASRPSEGVNEKLFF
clone size: -
V gene: TRBV3-1
D gene: -
J gene: TRBJ1-4

CDR3 DNA: TGCGCCAGCAGCCCAACTAGCACAGATACGCAGTATTTT
CDR3 protein: CASSPTSTDTQYF
clone size: -
V gene: TRBV10-1
D gene: -
J gene: TRBJ2-3

CDR3 DNA: TGTGCCAGCAGCGTTGGGACATCGGGAAGCAATCAGCCCCAGCATTTT
CDR3 protein: CASSVGTSGSNQPQHF
clone size: -
V gene: TRBV5-6
D gene: -
J gene: TRBJ1-5

CDR3 DNA: TGTGCCAGCAGCTTAAACTCCCGGGGGGAGAACAATGAAGCTTTCTTT
CDR3 protein: CASSLNSRGENNEAFF
clone size: -
V gene: TRBV7-2
D gene: -
J gene: TRBJ1-1

CDR3 DNA: TGTGCCAGCAGTGATCTATACGAGCAGTACTTC
CDR3 protein: CASSDLYEQYF
clone size: -
V gene: TRBV25-1
D gene: -
J gene: TRBJ2-7

CDR3 DNA: TGTGCCAGCAGTTACTCGAGGCCACAGGGGGCTTTTGAGGATGAAAAACTGTTTTTT
CDR3 protein: CASSYSRPQGAFEDEKLFF
clone size: few
V gene: TRBV6-5
D gene: TRBD1
J gene: TRBJ1-4

CDR3 DNA: TGCAGTGCTCCACGCAGGAGCACAGATACGCAGTATTTT
CDR3 protein: CSAPRRSTDTQYF
clone size: many
V gene: TRBV20-1
D gene: -
J gene: TRBJ2-3

CDR3 DNA: TGCAGTGCCCCGGGACTAGCACGCAATGAGCAGTTCTTC
CDR3 protein: CSAPGLARNEQFF
clone size: many
V gene: TRBV20-1
D gene: TRBD2
J gene: TRBJ2-1

CDR3 DNA: TGCAGTGCCCGCTTTCAGGGAAAGGGACGGGCTGAGCAGTTCTTC
CDR3 protein: CSARFQGKGRAEQFF
clone size: -
V gene: TRBV20-1
D gene: -
J gene: TRBJ2-1

CDR3 DNA: TGTGCCAGCAGCAGCGGGGGGGCCGTGAGAGAGACCCAGTACTTC
CDR3 protein: CASSSGGAVRETQYF
clone size: many
V gene: TRBV7-2
D gene: TRBD2
J gene: TRBJ2-5

CDR3 DNA: TGTGCCAGCAGTTCTACGGCAGGGAAATCTGGAAACACCATATATTTT
CDR3 protein: CASSSTAGKSGNTIYF
clone size: many
V gene: TRBV27
D gene: -
J gene: TRBJ1-3

CDR3 DNA: TGTGCCAGCAGCTTAACTGGGGACAGACGAAGCAGTTCACCCCTCCACTTT
CDR3 protein: CASSLTGDRRSSSPLHF
clone size: many
V gene: TRBV7-2
D gene: TRBD1
J gene: TRBJ1-6

CDR3 DNA: TGTGCCGCGGGTTGGGGGGGTTCTGTGAAGACTGAAGCTTTCTTT
CDR3 protein: CAAGWGGSVKTEAFF
clone size: many
V gene: TRBV30
D gene: -
J gene: TRBJ1-1

CDR3 DNA: TGTGCCAGCAGCACCCAGCCAGGGGACACTGAAGCTTTCTTT
CDR3 protein: CASSTQPGDTEAFF
clone size: many
V gene: TRBV21-1
D gene: -
J gene: TRBJ1-1

CDR3 DNA: TGCGCCAGCAGCTCGACAGGGGTTAATTCACCCCTCCACTTT
CDR3 protein: CASSSTGVNSPLHF
clone size: many
V gene: TRBV5-1
D gene: TRBD1
J gene: TRBJ1-6

CDR3 DNA: TGCGCCAGCAGCTTGTCACAGGGTCCGGTGAATGAGCAGTTCTTC
CDR3 protein: CASSLSQGPVNEQFF
clone size: few
V gene: TRBV5-1
D gene: -
J gene: TRBJ2-1

CDR3 DNA: TGTGCCAGCAGTGAAGCGGGGACAAAGAGCACAGATACGCAGTATTTT
CDR3 protein: CASSEAGTKSTDTQYF
clone size: many
V gene: TRBV6-1
D gene: -
J gene: TRBJ2-3

CDR3 DNA: TGTGCCAGCAACTTCTTCGGGCCCAGCGGCGATACGCAGTATTTT
CDR3 protein: CASNFFGPSGDTQYF
clone size: many
V gene: TRBV2
D gene: -
J gene: TRBJ2-3

CDR3 DNA: TGCGCCAGCATCATCGGGGCTTGGGTGAACACCGGGGAGATGTTTTTT
CDR3 protein: CASIIGAWVNTGEMFF
clone size: -
V gene: TRBV5-1
D gene: -
J gene: TRBJ2-2

CDR3 DNA: TGTGCCAGCAGTTGGGAGCGTGGTGAGCAGTTCTTC
CDR3 protein: CASSWERGEQFF
clone size: many
V gene: TRBV28
D gene: -
J gene: TRBJ2-1

CDR3 DNA: TGTGCCAGCAGCTTGGCCGACCCGATTTCGCGTCGTTATGGCTACACCTTC
CDR3 protein: CASSLADPISRRYGYTF
clone size: many
V gene: TRBV5-6
D gene: -
J gene: TRBJ1-2

CDR3 DNA: TGCAGTGCAACTAGGACAGTACAAGAGACCCAGTACTTC
CDR3 protein: CSATRTVQETQYF
clone size: many
V gene: TRBV20-1
D gene: -
J gene: TRBJ2-5

CDR3 DNA: TGCGCCAGCAGCTCCGGGACAGGCTACACCGGGGAGCTGTTTTTT
CDR3 protein: CASSSGTGYTGELFF
clone size: many
V gene: TRBV5-1
D gene: TRBD1
J gene: TRBJ2-2

CDR3 DNA: TGCAGTGCTAGTCCTACCCGGGACAGGAATACAGATACGCAGTATTTT
CDR3 protein: CSASPTRDRNTDTQYF
clone size: many
V gene: TRBV20-1
D gene: TRBD1
J gene: TRBJ2-3

CDR3 DNA: TGCGCCAGCAGCCAAGGCCCTCAGGGGAACACTGAAGCTTTCTTT
CDR3 protein: CASSQGPQGNTEAFF
clone size: many
V gene: TRBV4-3
D gene: -
J gene: TRBJ1-1

CDR3 DNA: TGTGCCAGCAGTTTAGTCGGGGCCGACTCAAACTATGGCTACACCTTC
CDR3 protein: CASSLVGADSNYGYTF
clone size: many
V gene: TRBV12-3/TRBV12-4
D gene: -
J gene: TRBJ1-2

CDR3 DNA: TGTGCCAGCAGACCTTACAGGGGAGAGAACACTGAAGCTTTCTTT
CDR3 protein: CASRPYRGENTEAFF
clone size: many
V gene: TRBV28
D gene: TRBD1
J gene: TRBJ1-1

CDR3 DNA: TGTGCCAGCAGCTTAGAAGGCCTCGCGCAGTATTTT
CDR3 protein: CASSLEGLAQYF
clone size: many
V gene: TRBV7-9
D gene: -
J gene: TRBJ2-3

CDR3 DNA: TGTGCCAGCAGCCCCATCAGAGCGGGGCCGGAGGAGACCCAGTACTTC
CDR3 protein: CASSPIRAGPEETQYF
clone size: many
V gene: TRBV3-1
D gene: TRBD2
J gene: TRBJ2-5

CDR3 DNA: TGCGCCAGCAGCTTGGTGATAGGGGCCGACTCTGGGGCCAACGTCCTGACTTTC
CDR3 protein: CASSLVIGADSGANVLTF
clone size: many
V gene: TRBV5-1
D gene: -
J gene: TRBJ2-6

CDR3 DNA: TGTGCCAGCAGCTCTCCAGCGGGGTACTACAAAGTGGATTTT
CDR3 protein: CASSSPAGYYKVDF
clone size: many
V gene: TRBV7-2
D gene: TRBD2
J gene: TRBJ2-3

CDR3 DNA: TGTGCCAGCAGCCTCGACGCTAGCGGGGCCACAGATACGCAGTATTTT
CDR3 protein: CASSLDASGATDTQYF
clone size: many
V gene: TRBV7-2
D gene: TRBD2
J gene: TRBJ2-3

CDR3 DNA: TGTGCCAGCAGCGCCTCGCTAGCGGGGGGCTACGAGCAGTACTTC
CDR3 protein: CASSASLAGGYEQYF
clone size: many
V gene: TRBV2
D gene: TRBD2
J gene: TRBJ2-7

CDR3 DNA: TGTGCCAGCAGCTCTACAGGGGGCGCTTCCCAGCCCCAGCATTTT
CDR3 protein: CASSSTGGASQPQHF
clone size: many
V gene: TRBV6-5
D gene: TRBD1
J gene: TRBJ1-5

CDR3 DNA: TGTGCCTGGACAATCGGGGATACGCAGTATTTT
CDR3 protein: CAWTIGDTQYF
clone size: many
V gene: TRBV30
D gene: -
J gene: TRBJ2-3

CDR3 DNA: TGCAGTGCTAGTCCTAATCATTCACCCCTCCACTTT
CDR3 protein: CSASPNHSPLHF
clone size: many
V gene: TRBV20-1
D gene: -
J gene: TRBJ1-6

CDR3 DNA: TGCGCCAGCAGCTTGGAGGGACAGCCCACAGATACGCAGTATTTT
CDR3 protein: CASSLEGQPTDTQYF
clone size: many
V gene: TRBV5-1
D gene: TRBD1
J gene: TRBJ2-3

CDR3 DNA: TGTGCCAGCAGCTTTCAGGGGGCCGGGCGGGGGAACATTCAGTACTTC
CDR3 protein: CASSFQGAGRGNIQYF
clone size: many
V gene: TRBV6-5
D gene: -
J gene: TRBJ2-4

CDR3 DNA: TGTGCCAGCTCACCTCTTGGGACCCTGGCCTACGAGCAGTACTTC
CDR3 protein: CASSPLGTLAYEQYF
clone size: -
V gene: TRBV18
D gene: -
J gene: TRBJ2-7

CDR3 DNA: TGTGCCATCAGTGAGCCTTTCCTGACAGGCCGGGCGGTCACCGGGGAGCTGTTTTTT
CDR3 protein: CAISEPFLTGRAVTGELFF
clone size: many
V gene: TRBV10-3
D gene: -
J gene: TRBJ2-2

CDR3 DNA: TGCGCCAGCAGCTTGGAGCCGGGCAGAAGCAATGAGCAGTTCTTC
CDR3 protein: CASSLEPGRSNEQFF
clone size: many
V gene: TRBV5-1
D gene: -
J gene: TRBJ2-1

CDR3 DNA: TGCAGCGTGAGGGGTAGGGACAGGGGTTACAATGAGCAGTTCTTC
CDR3 protein: CSVRGRDRGYNEQFF
clone size: many
V gene: TRBV29-1
D gene: TRBD1
J gene: TRBJ2-1

CDR3 DNA: TGTGCCAGCAGTTTATCCTCGGGGGACGAGCAGTACTTC
CDR3 protein: CASSLSSGDEQYF
clone size: many
V gene: TRBV12-3/TRBV12-4
D gene: -
J gene: TRBJ2-7

CDR3 DNA: TGTGCCAGCAGCAGCAGGGATCGGTCCTACAATGAGCAGTTCTTC
CDR3 protein: CASSSRDRSYNEQFF
clone size: many
V gene: TRBV6-2/TRBV6-3
D gene: -
J gene: TRBJ2-1

CDR3 DNA: TGTGCCAGCAGCAGGCAGTCGAGTACAGATACGCAGTATTTT
CDR3 protein: CASSRQSSTDTQYF
clone size: many
V gene: TRBV13
D gene: -
J gene: TRBJ2-3

CDR3 DNA: TGCGCCAGCAGCTCTGGGGACAGGGGCTACAATGAGCAGTTCTTC
CDR3 protein: CASSSGDRGYNEQFF
clone size: many
V gene: TRBV5-1
D gene: TRBD1
J gene: TRBJ2-1

CDR3 DNA: TGCGCCAGCAGCTCCGGGACAGCGGGAAACACCATATATTTT
CDR3 protein: CASSSGTAGNTIYF
clone size: -
V gene: TRBV5-1
D gene: TRBD1
J gene: TRBJ1-3

CDR3 DNA: TGCGCCAGCAGCTTGACGGGACTCGGGAACACCATATATTTT
CDR3 protein: CASSLTGLGNTIYF
clone size: many
V gene: TRBV5-1
D gene: -
J gene: TRBJ1-3

CDR3 DNA: TGTGCCATCAATCCTGACAGAGACTACAATGAGCAGTTCTTC
CDR3 protein: CAINPDRDYNEQFF
clone size: many
V gene: TRBV10-3
D gene: -
J gene: TRBJ2-1

CDR3 DNA: TGCGCCAGCAGCTCACCCGGGACTACCCCTCTCGCCAAGACCCAGTACTTC
CDR3 protein: CASSSPGTTPLAKTQYF
clone size: many
V gene: TRBV5-1
D gene: TRBD2
J gene: TRBJ2-5

CDR3 DNA: TGCAGTGCTAGAGGCCTCGGGTCTGGGCCCTATGGCTACACCTTC
CDR3 protein: CSARGLGSGPYGYTF
clone size: many
V gene: TRBV20-1
D gene: -
J gene: TRBJ1-2